Sequencing of this T cell receptor beta chain was carried out in a study of T cell repertoires in cytomegalovirus infection. On the study more broadly: Well-studied HLA-B-restricted epitopes and recently identified HLA-C-restricted epitopes of CMV were both used in the study.

Findings of the study overall: Based on cumulative public TCR beta family frequency, carriers of CMV plus the relevant HLA were identified.

The CDR3 runs to 15 residues. With 4 bases removed from V and 3 bases from J, the gap between germline ends came to 16 bases. The germline CDR1 and CDR2 sequences are SGDLS and YYNGEE. With respect to this clonotype: Antigen: not known.

A single record per CDR3 protein comes from TCRdb applying MiXCR to the reads. The sample includes roughly 860,000 distinct CDR3 sequences, approximately 32% of them seen just once. The receptor comes from a human donor in good health (CMV status not recorded). Some clones in this sample may be carry-over from other donors' samples. The sample in question was cultured CD8+ T cells from PBMCs, obtained from culture after CMV antigen stimulation. The rearrangement links TRBV9 to TRBJ1-2; D gene uncertain. The CDR3 DNA reads as TGTGCCAGCAGCCCAGGCCCACTTTGGGACTATGGCTACACCTTC. This sequence encodes CASSPGPLWDYGYTF.